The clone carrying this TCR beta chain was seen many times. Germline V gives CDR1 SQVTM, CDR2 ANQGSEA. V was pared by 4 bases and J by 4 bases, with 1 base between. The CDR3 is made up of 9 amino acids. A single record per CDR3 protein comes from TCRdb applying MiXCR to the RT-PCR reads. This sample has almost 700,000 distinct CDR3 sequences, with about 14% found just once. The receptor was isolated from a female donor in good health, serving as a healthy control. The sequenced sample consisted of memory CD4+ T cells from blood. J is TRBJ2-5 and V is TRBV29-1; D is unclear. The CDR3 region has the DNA TGCAGCGTTGGAGAGACCCAGTACTTC. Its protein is CSVGETQYF.